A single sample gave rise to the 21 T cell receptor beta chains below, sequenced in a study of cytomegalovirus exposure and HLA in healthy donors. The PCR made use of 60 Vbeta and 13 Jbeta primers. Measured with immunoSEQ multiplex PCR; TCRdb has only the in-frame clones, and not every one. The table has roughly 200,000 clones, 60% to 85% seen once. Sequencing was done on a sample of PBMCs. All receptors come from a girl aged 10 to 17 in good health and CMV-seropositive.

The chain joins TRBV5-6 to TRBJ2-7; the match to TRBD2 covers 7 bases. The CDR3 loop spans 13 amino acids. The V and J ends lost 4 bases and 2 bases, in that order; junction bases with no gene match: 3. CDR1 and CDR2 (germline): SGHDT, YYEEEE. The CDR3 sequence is CASSPTSAYEQYF. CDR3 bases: TGTGCCAGCAGCCCTACTAGCGCCTACGAGCAGTACTTC.

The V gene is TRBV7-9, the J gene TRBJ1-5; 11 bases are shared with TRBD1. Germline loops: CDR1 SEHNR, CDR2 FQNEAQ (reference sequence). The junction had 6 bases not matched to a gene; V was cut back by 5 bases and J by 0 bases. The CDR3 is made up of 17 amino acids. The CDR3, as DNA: TGTGCCAGCAGCCGGGGACAGGGGGGAGATAGCAATCAGCCCCAGCATTTT. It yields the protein CASSRGQGGDSNQPQHF.

DNA of the CDR3: TGTGCCAGCAGCCTCTCCACAGATACGCAGTATTTT. This translates into CASSLSTDTQYF. This chain connects TRBV6-1 to TRBJ2-3; D is unclear. The CDR3 is 12 residues long. Germline values: CDR1 MNHNS, CDR2 SASEGT. Trimming removed 6 bases at V and 2 bases at J, with 6 bases between.

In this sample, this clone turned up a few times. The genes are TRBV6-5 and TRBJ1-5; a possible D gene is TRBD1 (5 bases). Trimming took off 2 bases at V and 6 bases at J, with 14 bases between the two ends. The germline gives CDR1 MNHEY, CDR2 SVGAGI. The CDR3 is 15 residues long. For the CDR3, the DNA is TGTGCCAGCAGTTACGGGGCCCAATGGGGTCAGCCCCAGCATTTT. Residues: CASSYGAQWGQPQHF.

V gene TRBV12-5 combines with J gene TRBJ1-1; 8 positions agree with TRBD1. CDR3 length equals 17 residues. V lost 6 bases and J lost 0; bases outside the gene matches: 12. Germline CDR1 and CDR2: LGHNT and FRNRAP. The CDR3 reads CASGHPGQGAVNTEAFF. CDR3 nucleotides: TGTGCTAGTGGGCACCCAGGTCAGGGGGCAGTGAACACTGAAGCTTTCTTT.

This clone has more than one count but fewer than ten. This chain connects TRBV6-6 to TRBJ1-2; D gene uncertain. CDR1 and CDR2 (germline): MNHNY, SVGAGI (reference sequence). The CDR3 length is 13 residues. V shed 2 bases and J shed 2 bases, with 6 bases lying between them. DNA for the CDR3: TGTGCCAGCAGTTACGCAGGAAACTATGGCTACACCTTC. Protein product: CASSYAGNYGYTF.

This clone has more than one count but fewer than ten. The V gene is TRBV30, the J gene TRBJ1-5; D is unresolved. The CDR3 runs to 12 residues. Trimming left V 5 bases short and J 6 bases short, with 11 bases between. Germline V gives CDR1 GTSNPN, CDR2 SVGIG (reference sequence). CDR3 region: CAWGREAQPQHF. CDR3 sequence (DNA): TGTGCCTGGGGACGGGAGGCTCAGCCCCAGCATTTT.

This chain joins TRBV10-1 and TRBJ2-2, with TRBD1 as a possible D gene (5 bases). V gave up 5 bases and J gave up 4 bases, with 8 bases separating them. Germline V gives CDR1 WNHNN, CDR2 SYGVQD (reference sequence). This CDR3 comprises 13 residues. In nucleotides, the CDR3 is TGCGCCAGCAGTAGACAGAGCACCGGGGAGCTGTTTTTT. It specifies CASSRQSTGELFF.

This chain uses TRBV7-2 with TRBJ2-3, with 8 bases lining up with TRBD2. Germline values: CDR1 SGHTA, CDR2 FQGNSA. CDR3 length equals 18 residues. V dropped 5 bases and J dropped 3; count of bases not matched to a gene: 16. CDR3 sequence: CASSVSPGAGGLTDTQYF. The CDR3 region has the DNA TGTGCCAGCAGCGTATCCCCAGGTGCGGGGGGTCTGACAGATACGCAGTATTTT.

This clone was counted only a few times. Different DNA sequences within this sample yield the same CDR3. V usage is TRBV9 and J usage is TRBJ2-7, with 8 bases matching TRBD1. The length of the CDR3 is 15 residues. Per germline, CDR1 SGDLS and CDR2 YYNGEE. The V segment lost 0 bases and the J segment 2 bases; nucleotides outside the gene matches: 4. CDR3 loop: CASSVGTGGTYEQYF. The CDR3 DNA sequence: TGTGCCAGCAGCGTAGGAACAGGGGGAACCTACGAGCAGTACTTC.

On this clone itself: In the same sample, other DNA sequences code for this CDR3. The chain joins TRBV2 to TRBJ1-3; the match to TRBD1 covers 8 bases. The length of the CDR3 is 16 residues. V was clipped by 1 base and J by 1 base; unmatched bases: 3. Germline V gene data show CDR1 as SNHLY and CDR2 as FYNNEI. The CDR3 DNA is TGTGCCAGCAGTGAAGGACAGGGGAATTCTGGAAACACCATATATTTT. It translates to CASSEGQGNSGNTIYF.

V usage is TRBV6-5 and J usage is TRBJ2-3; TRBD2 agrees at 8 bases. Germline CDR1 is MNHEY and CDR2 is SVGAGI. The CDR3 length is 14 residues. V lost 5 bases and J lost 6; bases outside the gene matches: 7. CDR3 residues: CASSLVSGGDTQYF. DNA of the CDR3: TGTGCCAGCAGTCTTGTGTCGGGGGGGGATACGCAGTATTTT.

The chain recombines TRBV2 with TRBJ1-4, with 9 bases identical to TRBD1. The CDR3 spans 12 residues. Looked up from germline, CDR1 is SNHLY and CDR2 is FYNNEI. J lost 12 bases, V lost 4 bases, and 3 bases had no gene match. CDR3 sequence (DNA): TGTGCCAGCAGTGTTGACAGGGGGGAACTGTTTTTT. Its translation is CASSVDRGELFF.

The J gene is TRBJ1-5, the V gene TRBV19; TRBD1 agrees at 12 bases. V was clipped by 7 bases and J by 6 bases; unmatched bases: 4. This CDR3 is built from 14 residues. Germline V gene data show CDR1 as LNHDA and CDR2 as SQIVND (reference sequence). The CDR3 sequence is CASTGQGAGQPQHF. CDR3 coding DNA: TGTGCCAGTACGGGACAGGGGGCCGGTCAGCCCCAGCATTTT.

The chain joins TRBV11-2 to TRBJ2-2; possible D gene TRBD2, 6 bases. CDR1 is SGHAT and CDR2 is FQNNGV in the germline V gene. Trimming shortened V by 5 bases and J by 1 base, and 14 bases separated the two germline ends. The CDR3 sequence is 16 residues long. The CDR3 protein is CASSPVVRENTGELFF. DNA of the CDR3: TGTGCCAGCAGCCCAGTGGTGCGGGAGAACACCGGGGAGCTGTTTTTT.

This chain's CDR3 is CASSAQRQGSYGYTF. The CDR3 DNA sequence: TGTGCCAGCAGCGCGCAAAGACAGGGTAGCTATGGCTACACCTTC. The chain is built from TRBV9 and TRBJ1-2; TRBD1 matches 7 bases. CDR1 is SGDLS and CDR2 is YYNGEE in the germline V gene. The ends lost 3 bases at V and 4 bases at J; junction bases unmatched: 9. The CDR3 extends over 15 amino acids.

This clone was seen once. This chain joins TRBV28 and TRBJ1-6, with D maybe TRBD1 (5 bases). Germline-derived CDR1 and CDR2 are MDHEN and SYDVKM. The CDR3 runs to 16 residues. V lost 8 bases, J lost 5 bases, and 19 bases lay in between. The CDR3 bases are TGTGCCAGCCAAGCCGCTGGACAAGGGAATAATTCACCCCTCCACTTT. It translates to CASQAAGQGNNSPLHF.

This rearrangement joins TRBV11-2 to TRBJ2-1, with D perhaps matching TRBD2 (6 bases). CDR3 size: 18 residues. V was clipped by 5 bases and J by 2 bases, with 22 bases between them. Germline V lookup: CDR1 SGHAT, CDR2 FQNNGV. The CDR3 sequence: CASSRTAGRAFAYNEQFF. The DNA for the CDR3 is TGTGCCAGCAGCCGAACGGCGGGAAGGGCGTTTGCCTACAATGAGCAGTTCTTC.

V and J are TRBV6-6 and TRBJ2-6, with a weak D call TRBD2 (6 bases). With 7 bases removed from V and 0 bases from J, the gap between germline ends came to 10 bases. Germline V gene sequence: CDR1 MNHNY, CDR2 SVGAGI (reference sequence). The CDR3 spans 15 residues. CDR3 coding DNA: TGTGCCAGCACCCCCGGGAGCTCTGGGGCCAACGTCCTGACTTTC. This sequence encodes CASTPGSSGANVLTF.

CDR3 nucleotides: TGTGCCGGACTTCAGCTTTCTAGCACAGATACGCAGTATTTT. Protein: CAGLQLSSTDTQYF. V gene TRBV2 combines with J gene TRBJ2-3, with a weak D call TRBD2 (5 bases). The germline CDR1 and CDR2 sequences are SNHLY and FYNNEI. The CDR3 consists of 14 residues. The V end was cut by 11 bases, the J end by 0 bases, with 15 bases between.

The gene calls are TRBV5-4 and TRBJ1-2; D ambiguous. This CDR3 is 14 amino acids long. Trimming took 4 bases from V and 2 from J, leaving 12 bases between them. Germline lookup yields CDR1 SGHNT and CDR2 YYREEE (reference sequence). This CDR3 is CASSLLTRNYGYTF. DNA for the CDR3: TGTGCCAGCAGCCTGTTAACCAGGAACTATGGCTACACCTTC.